These 25 T cell receptor beta chains came from one sample sequenced in a study of CXCR3-negative and CXCR3-positive naive CD8 T cells. The method, 5' RACE with UMI labels, was used to prepare the TRB cDNA libraries. TCRdb reprocessed the 5' RACE reads and keeps a single row for each CDR3 protein, giving no DNA. This sample's clone table lists around 50,000 distinct CDR3 sequences. The source material was naive CXCR3- CD8+ T cells from blood. The subset is: CD45RO-CCR7+CD27+CD95- naive CD8+ T cells lacking CXCR3 (TNR3-). These receptors were taken from a human donor in good health. Some clones in this sample may be carry-over from other donors' samples.

This chain connects TRBV15 to TRBJ2-7; the TCRdb call, TRBD1, lacks DNA for checking. The germline V gene encodes CDR1 LNHNV and CDR2 YYDKDF (reference sequence). The CDR3 is made up of 17 amino acids. The CDR3 is CATSNSRGTVVEDEQYF.

This chain links TRBV20-1 with TRBJ2-3; TCRdb designates TRBD1, a call that cannot be tested without DNA. There are 14 residues in the CDR3. Germline CDR1 DFQATT, CDR2 SNEGSKA (reference sequence). CDR3 sequence reads: CSARRGGAEDTQYF.

The chain employs TRBV27 and TRBJ1-4. This CDR3 has 16 amino acids. The germline V gene encodes CDR1 MNHEY and CDR2 SMNVEV (reference sequence). CDR3 loop: CASTSHQGGGSEKLFF.

V usage is TRBV6-4 and J usage is TRBJ1-6; TCRdb lists TRBD1, though no DNA is available to test this call. In germline, CDR1 is MRHNA, CDR2 SNTAGT. CDR3 length: 14 amino acids. CDR3 region: CASSLDSENSPLHF.

This chain links TRBV29-1 with TRBJ2-4; TCRdb calls TRBD1, which cannot be checked without DNA. The CDR3 totals 15 residues. Per the germline V gene, CDR1 is SQVTM and CDR2 is ANQGSEA. CDR3 sequence: CSVEDNTGRQNIQYF.

CDR3 residues: CASRPKGTGNTGELFF. The chain recombines TRBV7-9 with TRBJ2-2; the TCRdb call, TRBD1, lacks DNA for checking. The CDR3 runs 16 residues. CDR1 is SEHNR and CDR2 is FQNEAQ in the germline V gene (reference sequence).

CDR3 protein: CASSFWDRNTGELFF. The gene calls are TRBV5-5 and TRBJ2-2; the TCRdb D gene call, TRBD1, has no DNA to confirm it. CDR1 and CDR2 from the germline V gene are SGHKS and YYEKEE (reference sequence). The CDR3 spans 15 residues.

The V and J genes are TRBV5-1 and TRBJ2-3; the D call from TCRdb, TRBD1, cannot be confirmed without DNA. Germline V CDR1 and CDR2: SGHRS, YFSETQ. This CDR3 has 17 amino acids. The CDR3 is CASSLIPGTGVTDTQYF.

The chain couples TRBV12-3 or TRBV12-4 to TRBJ1-6; without DNA, the TCRdb call of TRBD1 cannot be checked. The CDR3 length is 12 residues. The CDR3 here is CASSEDSRPLHF.

This chain joins TRBV7-9 and TRBJ2-1; TCRdb designates TRBD1, a call that cannot be tested without DNA. Germline V gene lookup returns CDR1 SEHNR and CDR2 FQNEAQ (reference sequence). The CDR3 runs 16 residues. The CDR3: CASSLFAVPSYNEQFF.

J is TRBJ1-4 and V is TRBV3-1. Germline assignment: CDR1 LGHDT and CDR2 YNNKEL (reference sequence). CDR3 length: 13 amino acids. The CDR3 here is CASSHDPEGQLFF. The full variable domain, with the rest looked up from reference TRBV3-1 and TRBJ1-4, is DTAVSQTPKYLVTQMGNDKSIKCEQNLGHDTMYWYKQDSKKFLKIMFSYNNKELIINETVPNRFSPKSPDKAHLNLHINSLELGDSAVYFCASSHDPEGQLFFGSGTQLSVL.

J is TRBJ1-6 and V is TRBV9. Germline CDR1 and CDR2: SGDLS and YYNGEE. The CDR3 covers 15 residues. This CDR3 is CASSYLGSYNSPLHF.

The chain joins TRBV6-2 or TRBV6-3 to TRBJ2-5; as DNA is missing, the TRBD1 call by TCRdb cannot be tested. The CDR3 sequence is 14 residues long. CDR1 and CDR2 from the germline V gene are MNHEY and SVGEGT. CDR3: CASSPDSTQETQYF.

V is TRBV5-1 and J is TRBJ2-2. Germline V gives CDR1 SGHRS, CDR2 YFSETQ. This CDR3 has 12 amino acids. The CDR3 here is CASSLNTGELFF.

The V call is TRBV11-2, the J call TRBJ2-5; TCRdb lists TRBD1, though no DNA is available to test this call. CDR1 and CDR2 from the germline V gene are SGHAT and FQNNGV. The CDR3 is 13 amino acids. CDR3 protein: CASSLRQEETQYF.

The CDR3 reads CASNEGANTGELFF. This chain links TRBV28 with TRBJ2-2; TCRdb selects TRBD1, and the lack of DNA leaves this call unchecked. CDR3 size: 14 residues. In germline, CDR1 is MDHEN, CDR2 SYDVKM.

The rearrangement links TRBV7-9 to TRBJ1-4; the D gene TCRdb calls, TRBD1, cannot be checked with no DNA. CDR1 and CDR2 (germline): SEHNR, FQNEAQ (reference sequence). This CDR3 spans 14 amino acids. CDR3: CASSRMGVNEKLFF.

V and J are TRBV12-3 or TRBV12-4 and TRBJ2-1; TCRdb outputs TRBD2, but without DNA this stays unchecked. The CDR3 has 13 amino acids. The chain's CDR3 is CASSSRSTYEQFF.

The chain carries TRBV20-1 and TRBJ1-5; TCRdb's D call, TRBD1, is unchecked because there is no DNA. Germline V gene lookup returns CDR1 DFQATT and CDR2 SNEGSKA (reference sequence). The CDR3 runs 19 residues. The CDR3 sequence is CSARDTASPDVFYNQPQHF.

This chain joins TRBV6-2 or TRBV6-3 and TRBJ2-1; TCRdb names TRBD1, which stays unverified in the absence of DNA. Germline CDR1 reads MNHEY; CDR2 reads SVGEGT. The CDR3 runs to 16 residues. The CDR3 reads CASSLTSPSSYNEQFF.

This chain joins TRBV14 and TRBJ2-3. The CDR3 is 12 amino acids. Per germline, CDR1 SGHDN and CDR2 FVKESK. The CDR3: CASSHLADTQYF. Looking up the rest from reference TRBV14 and TRBJ2-3 gives the full variable domain: EAGVTQFPSHSVIEKGQTVTLRCDPISGHDNLYWYRRVMGKEIKFLLHFVKESKQDESGMPNNRFLAERTGGTYSTLKVQPAELEDSGVYFCASSHLADTQYFGPGTRLTVL.

The chain recombines TRBV29-1 with TRBJ2-3. The CDR3 runs 13 residues. Germline values: CDR1 SQVTM, CDR2 ANQGSEA. CDR3 in amino acids: CSVEDLSGATQYF.

The chain links TRBV10-3 to TRBJ2-3; without DNA, the TCRdb call of TRBD1 cannot be checked. The CDR3 has 15 amino acids. CDR1 and CDR2 from the germline V gene are ENHRY and SYGVKD. The CDR3 sequence is CAIRRDQPATDTQYF.

This chain joins TRBV24-1 and TRBJ1-1. Germline CDR1 is KGHDR and CDR2 is SFDVKD. The CDR3 is made up of 12 amino acids. CDR3: CATAAEGTEAFF.

The chain employs TRBV28 and TRBJ2-3; no DNA is available, so the TRBD1 call from TCRdb remains unchecked. CDR3 size: 15 residues. The germline V gene encodes CDR1 MDHEN and CDR2 SYDVKM. CDR3 sequence: CASGTRGYLTDTQYF.